The clone carrying this TCR beta chain has only a few counts. Its antigen is as yet unknown. The Oncomine TCR Beta short-read assay generated sequence data from the DNA of cultured CD4+ T cells. A single record per CDR3 protein comes from TCRdb applying MiXCR to the PCR reads. Among about 6,500 distinct CDR3 sequences listed, around 19% were seen once. The entry originates in a study of vaccination and CD4 T cells after COVID-19. Study at large: Convalescent individuals numbered four females and six males, two being Hispanic. Broader study findings: Spike mono-reactivity was found in 304 of 307 vaccine-specific clones from convalescent patients.

Treatment denoted: roughly 10-day PBMC culture with coronavirus spike peptide pools or control peptides (ViraFEST assay). The authors cultured approximately 2 million PBMCs per well with 7.5 to 10 IU/ml IL-2 and approximately 10 ug/ml peptide pools. The CDR3 loop spans 14 amino acids. The V end lost 1 base, the J end lost 3 bases, and 7 bases lay between the germline ends. The V gene's germline CDR1 is MNHNS and CDR2 SASEGT. Sequencing used CD4+ T cells from blood, cultured in vitro. This receptor was obtained from a human donor who had recovered from COVID-19. The chain links TRBV6-1 to TRBJ2-1, with unresolved D. The CDR3 coding sequence is TGTGCCAGCAGTGAAGGCGGCCTCTACAATGAGCAGTTCTTC. It is translated as CASSEGGLYNEQFF.